This T cell receptor (beta chain) appears in the sequencing data of a study of patients with pleural tuberculosis. Each CDR3 protein gets one entry after TCRdb re-called the reads with MiXCR. In the table there are around 50,000 distinct CDR3 sequences, about 7.9% of which are singletons. The CDR3 length is 13 residues. CDR1 is LNHDA, CDR2 SQIVND, per germline (reference sequence). V was shortened by 0 bases and J by 3 bases, with 3 bases between the two germline ends. This clonotype showed up many times. The TCR sequence derives from a human donor with pleural tuberculosis. This chain connects TRBV19 to TRBJ1-5; D unresolved. CDR3 region: CASSIDFNQPQHF. CDR3 DNA sequence: TGTGCCAGTAGTATAGATTTCAATCAGCCCCAGCATTTT.